This T cell receptor (beta chain) was sequenced in a study of response to subunit inactivated influenza vaccine. This clonotype was counted between two and nine times. As yet, its antigen is unknown. MiXCR was run by TCRdb on the RT-PCR reads, yielding one entry per CDR3 protein. The sample lists almost 250,000 distinct CDR3 sequences; 10% to 15% were seen once. This CDR3 has 13 amino acids. V gave up 0 bases and J gave up 6 bases, with 11 bases separating them. Looked up from germline, CDR1 is DFQATT and CDR2 is SNEGSKA (reference sequence). General study results and limits: Authors suggested seasonal influenza vaccinations each recruit few new T cells.

This clonotype was sampled from a man in his forties or fifties who received an inactivated influenza vaccine. Material: non-naive T cells sorted from PBMCs, obtained around 14 days before vaccination. V usage is TRBV20-1 and J usage is TRBJ1-2; D possibly corresponds to TRBD1 (5 bases). Here the CDR3 DNA reads TGCAGTGCTAGAGATAGGGGTTTGAATGGCTACACCTTC. Protein sequence: CSARDRGLNGYTF.